This TCR beta chain was captured in a study of T cells in Graves' hyperthyroidism and ophthalmopathy. Trimming removed 2 bases from V and 9 bases from J; junction bases left unmatched: 9. CDR3 length equals 14 residues. The germline V gene has CDR1 MNHEY and CDR2 SVGEGT. TCR beta CDR3 regions were amplified from RNA. A set of HTBI primers served as the primers for a first-round RT-PCR of the TCR CDR3. TCRdb re-called the multiplex PCR reads through MiXCR, storing one row per CDR3 protein. This table holds a few hundred thousand distinct CDR3 sequences, approximately 44% found once. This chain links TRBV6-2 or TRBV6-3 with TRBJ2-5; 7 positions match TRBD2. This receptor was obtained from a woman younger than 35 with Graves' hyperthyroidism. The material sequenced was peripheral blood or thyroid tissue (not recorded which). The DNA of the CDR3 is TGTGCCAGCAGTTACGGCGGGGGAGGTCAGCCCCAGTACTTC. Translated, it gives CASSYGGGGQPQYF.